This entry lists 8 T cell receptor beta chains sequenced from one sample in a study of T cells after yellow fever vaccination. Each CDR3 protein is one row after TCRdb ran MiXCR on the 5' RACE reads. Of 450,000 to 550,000 distinct CDR3 sequences listed, under 25% are singletons. The starting material was PBMCs, obtained 15 days after the yellow fever booster vaccination. Every receptor here comes from a man younger than 45 who received the YFV17D yellow fever vaccine.

This clonotype was seen only a few times. This rearrangement joins TRBV6-2 or TRBV6-3 to TRBJ2-1; 9 bases are a match to TRBD2. J gave up 6 bases and V 7 bases, and 7 bases lay outside the gene matches. The CDR3 totals 14 residues. The germline V gene has CDR1 MNHEY and CDR2 SVGEGT. The CDR3 here is CASTTGTSTNEQFF. In nucleotides, the CDR3 is TGTGCCAGCACCACGGGGACTAGCACCAATGAGCAGTTCTTC.

The table lists this clonotype with a few counts. The V call is TRBV20-1, the J call TRBJ2-7; 9 bases map to TRBD1. CDR1 and CDR2 (germline): DFQATT, SNEGSKA (reference sequence). Germline trimming cut 7 bases from V and 5 bases from J; bases unmatched to any gene: 6. This CDR3 contains 12 residues. CDR3 sequence reads: CSVATGGNEQYF. CDR3 DNA: TGCAGTGTCGCGACAGGGGGAAACGAGCAGTACTTC.

There are a few counts of this clonotype. The chain uses TRBV6-1 and TRBJ2-1, with 13 bases matching TRBD2. V shed 6 bases and J 10 bases; nucleotides not matched to a gene: 6. Germline V gives CDR1 MNHNS, CDR2 SASEGT. The CDR3 loop spans 14 amino acids. The DNA for the CDR3 is TGTGCCAGCAGGGAGACTAGCGGGAGGCAAGAGCAGTTCTTC. Amino acid sequence: CASRETSGRQEQFF.

The genes are TRBV7-2 and TRBJ2-2; 10 positions agree with TRBD2. The CDR3 length is 16 residues. The germline V gene encodes CDR1 SGHTA and CDR2 FQGNSA. Germline trimming cut 6 bases from V and 1 base from J; bases unmatched to any gene: 5. This CDR3 is CASSRRTSGNTGELFF. In DNA form, the CDR3 reads TGTGCCAGCAGTCGCCGGACTAGCGGGAACACCGGGGAGCTGTTTTTT.

This clonotype was observed a handful of times. The chain links TRBV18 to TRBJ2-3; 8 bases align to TRBD2. Trimming removed 2 bases from V and 5 bases from J; junction bases left unmatched: 12. This CDR3 region has 17 residues. Germline CDR1 and CDR2: KGHSH and LQKENI. The chain's CDR3 is CASSPIRAGGGQDTQYF. CDR3 sequence (DNA): TGTGCCAGCTCACCAATCAGGGCGGGAGGCGGTCAAGATACGCAGTATTTT.

The chain employs TRBV5-6 and TRBJ2-7; possible D gene TRBD1, 6 bases. Trimming took 4 bases from V and 5 from J, leaving 16 bases between them. The CDR3 loop spans 14 amino acids. Germline V gene data show CDR1 as SGHDT and CDR2 as YYEEEE. The CDR3 loop is CASSLPGTIHEQYF. CDR3 DNA sequence: TGTGCCAGCAGCCTCCCTGGGACAATCCACGAGCAGTACTTC.

This chain connects TRBV20-1 to TRBJ2-2; the D gene could be TRBD1 or TRBD2 (5 bases each). The CDR3 loop spans 16 amino acids. Germline loops: CDR1 DFQATT, CDR2 SNEGSKA (reference sequence). Trimming stripped 6 bases from V and 0 bases from J, with 17 bases between. This CDR3 is CSARQPGPSNTGELFF. CDR3 in DNA: TGCAGTGCACGTCAGCCGGGACCGTCGAACACCGGGGAGCTGTTTTTT.

The rearrangement links TRBV4-3 to TRBJ2-2; possibly TRBD1 or TRBD2 for D (5 bases each). The V gene lost 4 bases and the J gene lost 3 bases, with 15 bases spanning the gap. CDR3 size: 16 residues. CDR1 and CDR2 (germline): LGHNA, YSLEER. The CDR3 DNA reads as TGCGCCAGCAGCCCTTTAGCAGGGAGCGACACCGGGGAGCTGTTTTTT. Protein sequence: CASSPLAGSDTGELFF.